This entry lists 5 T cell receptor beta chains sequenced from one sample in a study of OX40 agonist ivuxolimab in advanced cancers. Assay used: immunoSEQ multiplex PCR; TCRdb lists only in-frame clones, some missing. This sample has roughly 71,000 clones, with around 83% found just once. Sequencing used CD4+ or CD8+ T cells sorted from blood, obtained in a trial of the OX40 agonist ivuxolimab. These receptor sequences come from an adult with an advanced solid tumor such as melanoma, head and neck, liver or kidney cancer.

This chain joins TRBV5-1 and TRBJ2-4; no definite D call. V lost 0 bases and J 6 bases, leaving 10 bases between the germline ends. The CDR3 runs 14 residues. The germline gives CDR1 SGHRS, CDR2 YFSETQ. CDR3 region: CASSLEGGRNIQYF. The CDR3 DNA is TGCGCCAGCAGCTTGGAGGGTGGTAGAAACATTCAGTACTTC.

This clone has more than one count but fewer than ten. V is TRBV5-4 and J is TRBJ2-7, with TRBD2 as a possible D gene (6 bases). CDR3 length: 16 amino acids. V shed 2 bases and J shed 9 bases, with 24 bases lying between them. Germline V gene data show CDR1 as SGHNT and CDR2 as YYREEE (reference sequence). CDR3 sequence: CASSFQAGAQGRGQYF. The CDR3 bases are TGTGCCAGCAGCTTTCAAGCGGGTGCCCAGGGTCGGGGGCAGTACTTC.

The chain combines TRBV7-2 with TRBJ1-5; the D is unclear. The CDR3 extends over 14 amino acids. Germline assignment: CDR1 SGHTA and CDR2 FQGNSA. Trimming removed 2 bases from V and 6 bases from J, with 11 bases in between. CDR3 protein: CASSLLHGSQPQHF. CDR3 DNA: TGTGCCAGCAGCTTACTCCATGGTAGTCAGCCCCAGCATTTT.

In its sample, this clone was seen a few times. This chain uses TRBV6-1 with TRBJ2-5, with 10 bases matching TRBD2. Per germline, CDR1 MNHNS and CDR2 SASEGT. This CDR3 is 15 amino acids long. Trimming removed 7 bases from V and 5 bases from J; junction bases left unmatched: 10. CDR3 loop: CASKEGSGRWETQYF. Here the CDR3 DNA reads TGTGCCAGCAAGGAGGGTAGCGGGAGGTGGGAGACCCAGTACTTC.

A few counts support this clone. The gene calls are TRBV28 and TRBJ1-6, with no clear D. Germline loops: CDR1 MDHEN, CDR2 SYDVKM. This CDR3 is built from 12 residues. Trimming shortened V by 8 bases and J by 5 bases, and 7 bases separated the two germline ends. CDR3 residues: CASYTNNSPLHF. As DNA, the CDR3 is TGTGCCAGCTACACTAATAATTCACCCCTCCACTTT.